This entry lists 30 T cell receptor beta chains sequenced from one sample in a study of T-cell reconstitution after alpha-beta-depleted transplantation in children. The library targeted TCRbeta and was prepared with unique molecular identifiers. MiXCR, run by TCRdb on the PCR reads, gives a single entry per CDR3 protein. The sample has approximately 240,000 distinct CDR3 sequences; 9.5% to 13% are singletons. Specimen: PBMCs, collected before TCRalphabeta/CD19-depleted stem cell transplant. The receptors originated from a child less than two years old with acute myeloid leukemia, due to receive a stem cell transplant.

With respect to this clonotype: A much larger clone lies a single base off, so this may be a read error. The chain joins TRBV6-1 to TRBJ2-7, with D perhaps matching TRBD1 or TRBD2 (6 bases each). This CDR3 spans 19 amino acids. Germline loops: CDR1 MNHNS, CDR2 SASEGT. Trimming left V 8 bases short and J 3 bases short, with 32 bases between. CDR3 bases: TGTGCCAGCTGTCTCGTCGGGGGCAGGGGCAGAGCGGATCGCTACGAGCAGTACTTC. The encoded protein is CASCLVGGRGRADRYEQYF.

This clonotype was detected many times. The gene calls are TRBV18 and TRBJ1-1, with no clear D. The CDR3 length is 13 residues. CDR1 is KGHSH, CDR2 LQKENI, per germline. V gave up 5 bases and J gave up 3 bases, with 10 bases separating them. The CDR3 region is CASSRDGYTEAFF. The CDR3 coding sequence is TGTGCCAGCTCAAGGGATGGCTACACTGAAGCTTTCTTT.

This clonotype occurred a few times. The genes are TRBV11-3 and TRBJ2-3; 11 nucleotides match TRBD1. V lost 4 bases and J lost 8; bases outside the gene matches: 2. From germline, CDR1 is SGHNT and CDR2 YENEEA. This CDR3 region has 13 residues. The CDR3 bases are TGTGCCAGCAGCTCCGGGACAGGGGGTACGCAGTATTTT. Translating it yields CASSSGTGGTQYF.

The chain combines TRBV5-5 with TRBJ2-3; TRBD1 might be the D (6 bases). Germline values: CDR1 SGHKS, CDR2 YYEKEE (reference sequence). Between the trimmed V and J ends, which lost 0 bases and 4 bases, there was a span of 12 bases. The CDR3 covers 15 residues. The CDR3 is CASSLARGLADTQYF. The CDR3 DNA reads as TGTGCCAGCAGCTTGGCCAGGGGCCTAGCAGATACGCAGTATTTT.

In its sample, this clonotype was seen many times. This chain joins TRBV28 and TRBJ1-3; D not resolved. In germline, CDR1 is MDHEN, CDR2 SYDVKM. The V and J ends lost 7 bases and 0 bases respectively, with 10 bases between them. The CDR3 is made up of 14 amino acids. The CDR3 DNA reads as TGTGCCAGCACCCTACACCTCTCTGGAAACACCATATATTTT. This encodes CASTLHLSGNTIYF.

As concerns this clonotype: This sequence may be a read error, since a much larger clone differs from it by one base. This rearrangement joins TRBV27 to TRBJ1-5; maybe TRBD1 (5 bases). V was clipped by 4 bases and J by 6 bases, with 13 bases between them. Per the germline V gene, CDR1 is MNHEY and CDR2 is SMNVEV (reference sequence). CDR3 length: 14 residues. The CDR3 loop is CASSSAGWGQPQHF. DNA for the CDR3: TGTGCCAGCAGTTCGGCAGGGTGGGGTCAGCCCCAGCATTTT.

The gene calls are TRBV7-8 and TRBJ1-1; D is ambiguous. This CDR3 has 13 residues. The germline V and J ends were trimmed by 5 bases and 7 bases, with 14 bases remaining between them. The germline V gene encodes CDR1 SGHVS and CDR2 FQNEAQ. The CDR3 spells CASSPNAGIEAFF. DNA for the CDR3: TGTGCCAGCAGCCCGAACGCGGGAATTGAAGCTTTCTTT.

This clonotype has at least ten counts. This chain uses TRBV6-2 or TRBV6-3 with TRBJ2-7, with TRBD2 matching 10 bases. With 3 bases clipped from V and 3 bases from J, the junction kept 5 bases outside the gene matches. Germline CDR1 and CDR2: MNHEY and SVGEGT. The CDR3 runs 15 residues. CDR3 bases: TGTGCCAGCAGTTATGCCGGGACTAGCGACTACGAGCAGTACTTC. This gives the protein CASSYAGTSDYEQYF.

This clonotype showed up many times. The rearrangement links TRBV12-3 or TRBV12-4 to TRBJ2-2; 7 nucleotides line up with TRBD2. The CDR3 sequence is 13 residues long. V shed 10 bases and J 5 bases; nucleotides not matched to a gene: 7. CDR3 sequence: CATAREGTGELFF. The CDR3 nucleotides read TGTGCCACGGCGAGGGAGGGGACCGGGGAGCTGTTTTTT.

This clonotype was detected ten times or more. The genes are TRBV30 and TRBJ2-2, with 15 bases lining up with TRBD2. V gave up 4 bases and J gave up 0 bases; unmatched junction bases: 12. CDR3 length: 20 residues. Germline assignment: CDR1 GTSNPN and CDR2 SVGIG (reference sequence). CDR3 sequence (DNA): TGTGCCTGGATGAAAATTCTCGGACTAGCGGGAGGGCCGAACACCGGGGAGCTGTTTTTT. Its protein product is CAWMKILGLAGGPNTGELFF.

This clonotype has ten or more counts. This chain uses TRBV20-1 with TRBJ2-1; 7 nucleotides align to TRBD2. Germline CDR1 is DFQATT and CDR2 is SNEGSKA (reference sequence). The V gene end was trimmed by 1 base and the J gene end by 0 bases; junction bases not matched to a gene: 6. This CDR3 has 16 residues. CDR3 protein: CSARGLLAVSYNEQFF. CDR3 in DNA: TGCAGTGCTAGAGGCCTCCTAGCGGTCTCCTACAATGAGCAGTTCTTC.

This chain joins TRBV11-1 and TRBJ1-1; 7 positions agree with TRBD1. In germline, CDR1 is SGHAT, CDR2 FQDESV (reference sequence). This CDR3 is 16 amino acids long. The V segment lost 6 bases and the J segment 1 base; nucleotides outside the gene matches: 11. CDR3 DNA: TGTGCCAGCAGTAGAAGAGGGGGCATCTCGAACACTGAAGCTTTCTTT. Its translation: CASSRRGGISNTEAFF.

This clonotype has at least ten counts. The chain links TRBV6-2 or TRBV6-3 to TRBJ2-1; 8 bases line up with TRBD1. J gave up 4 bases and V 7 bases, and 3 bases lay outside the gene matches. This CDR3 comprises 13 residues. CDR1 is MNHEY and CDR2 is SVGEGT in the germline V gene. The CDR3 sequence is CASNGQGYNEQFF. The CDR3 DNA follows: TGTGCCAGCAACGGACAGGGTTACAATGAGCAGTTCTTC.

The chain carries TRBV4-3 and TRBJ2-4, with D unclear. V was pared by 0 bases and J by 7 bases, with 16 bases between. Per the germline V gene, CDR1 is LGHNA and CDR2 is YSLEER. CDR3 length: 16 residues. The CDR3 here is CASSQDVGTLGNIQYF. CDR3 in DNA: TGCGCCAGCAGCCAAGATGTGGGAACATTGGGCAACATTCAGTACTTC.

This clonotype was recorded at least ten times. V gene TRBV6-5 combines with J gene TRBJ2-1; 8 bases agree with TRBD2. From germline, CDR1 is MNHEY and CDR2 SVGAGI. CDR3 length: 14 residues. V trimming: 4 bases; J trimming: 4 bases; junction bases outside the gene matches: 3. This CDR3 is CASSSSGRYNEQFF. The CDR3 coding sequence is TGTGCCAGCAGTTCGAGCGGGAGATACAATGAGCAGTTCTTC.

This clonotype was seen repeatedly, ten times or more. This chain uses TRBV20-1 with TRBJ1-1; 7 nucleotides align to TRBD1. Germline V gene data show CDR1 as DFQATT and CDR2 as SNEGSKA (reference sequence). Trimming removed 7 bases from V and 0 bases from J; junction bases left unmatched: 5. The CDR3 totals 13 residues. Here the CDR3 DNA reads TGCAGTGGGGGCCAGGGGGTGAACACTGAAGCTTTCTTT. This sequence encodes CSGGQGVNTEAFF.

In its sample, this clonotype was seen many times. This sequence joins TRBV5-5 and TRBJ1-1; 8 nucleotides line up with TRBD1. CDR3 length equals 14 residues. The V gene end was trimmed by 4 bases and the J gene end by 1 base; junction bases not matched to a gene: 3. Germline assignment: CDR1 SGHKS and CDR2 YYEKEE (reference sequence). CDR3: CASSGGQANTEAFF. The DNA of the CDR3 is TGTGCCAGCAGCGGGGGACAGGCGAACACTGAAGCTTTCTTT.

This clonotype was detected ten times or more. The chain recombines TRBV5-6 with TRBJ2-2; TRBD1 aligns across 10 bases. Germline values: CDR1 SGHDT, CDR2 YYEEEE. The trim removed 2 bases at V and 7 bases at J, leaving 5 bases unmatched. The CDR3 sequence is 15 residues long. The CDR3 loop is CASSFWDRGDGELFF. The DNA of the CDR3 is TGTGCCAGCAGCTTTTGGGACAGGGGAGACGGGGAGCTGTTTTTT.

This clonotype was counted many times. V usage is TRBV28 and J usage is TRBJ1-1, with unresolved D. This CDR3 is built from 13 residues. The V end lost 8 bases, the J end lost 5 bases, and 15 bases lay between the germline ends. Germline CDR1 is MDHEN and CDR2 is SYDVKM. In nucleotides, the CDR3 is TGTGCCAGCGGGCATCCGGAGGATACTGAAGCTTTCTTT. It codes for CASGHPEDTEAFF.

This clonotype was seen only a few times. The chain links TRBV7-2 to TRBJ2-7, with 7 bases lining up with TRBD1. J lost 2 bases, V lost 6 bases, and 7 bases had no gene match. The CDR3 length is 14 residues. Germline V gene sequence: CDR1 SGHTA, CDR2 FQGNSA. The CDR3 DNA sequence: TGTGCCAGCAGTTACAGGGGCCCTACCTACGAGCAGTACTTC. Translating it yields CASSYRGPTYEQYF.

This clonotype appeared a few times. J is TRBJ2-1 and V is TRBV20-1, with 14 bases fitting TRBD2. From germline, CDR1 is DFQATT and CDR2 SNEGSKA (reference sequence). CDR3 length: 19 residues. The V and J ends lost 4 bases and 9 bases, in that order; junction bases with no gene match: 20. The chain's CDR3 is CSATPPSKGLAGVGSEQFF. DNA of the CDR3: TGCAGTGCTACTCCTCCGAGTAAGGGACTAGCGGGAGTAGGGAGTGAGCAGTTCTTC.

The J gene is TRBJ2-5, the V gene TRBV20-1, with 9 bases fitting TRBD2. Germline trimming cut 3 bases from V and 5 bases from J; bases unmatched to any gene: 10. The CDR3 runs to 15 residues. Germline V gives CDR1 DFQATT, CDR2 SNEGSKA (reference sequence). CDR3 region: CSASFLAGWRETQYF. CDR3 nucleotide sequence: TGCAGTGCTAGTTTCCTAGCGGGATGGAGGGAGACCCAGTACTTC.

There are many counts of this clonotype. The rearrangement joins TRBV20-1 to TRBJ2-1; D unclear. This CDR3 spans 12 amino acids. Looked up from germline, CDR1 is DFQATT and CDR2 is SNEGSKA (reference sequence). V was pared by 1 base and J by 9 bases, with 10 bases between. In DNA, the CDR3 is TGCAGTGCTAGAGTCTCGTTGGGTGAGCAGTTCTTC. It is translated as CSARVSLGEQFF.

This clonotype was seen repeatedly, ten times or more. The V and J genes are TRBV4-2 and TRBJ2-2, with 9 bases fitting TRBD1. Trimming took 1 base from V and 5 from J; bases not matched to a gene: 11. This CDR3 contains 18 residues. In germline, CDR1 is LGHNA, CDR2 YNFKEQ. CDR3 in amino acids: CASSQGRGGTGITGELFF. The CDR3 nucleotides are TGTGCCAGCAGCCAAGGAAGGGGGGGGACAGGGATAACCGGGGAGCTGTTTTTT.

This clonotype was recorded many times. V gene TRBV3-1 combines with J gene TRBJ2-7; D possibly corresponds to TRBD2 (5 bases). V was shortened by 4 bases and J by 2 bases, with 15 bases between the two germline ends. The CDR3 runs to 15 residues. Germline V gives CDR1 LGHDT, CDR2 YNNKEL (reference sequence). The CDR3 loop reads CASSPNHRGTYEQYF. CDR3 in DNA: TGTGCCAGCAGCCCGAATCATCGGGGAACCTACGAGCAGTACTTC.

This clonotype came up many times. V is TRBV27 and J is TRBJ2-1; 9 bases align to TRBD2. The CDR3 has 14 amino acids. Trimming cost V 2 bases and J 8 bases; bases outside gene matches: 4. Germline V lookup: CDR1 MNHEY, CDR2 SMNVEV (reference sequence). The CDR3 here is CASSLAGGFDEQFF. The DNA for the CDR3 is TGTGCCAGCAGTTTAGCGGGAGGGTTCGATGAGCAGTTCTTC.

This clonotype was seen at least ten times. This chain joins TRBV10-3 and TRBJ2-2; no reliable D call. V gave up 6 bases and J gave up 3 bases, with 11 bases separating them. The CDR3 sequence is 14 residues long. Germline V CDR1 and CDR2: ENHRY, SYGVKD. CDR3 sequence (DNA): TGTGCCATCAGCTACAAGATCGACACCGGGGAGCTGTTTTTT. It specifies CAISYKIDTGELFF.

Many counts were recorded for this clonotype. The chain is built from TRBV24-1 and TRBJ2-5, with D perhaps matching TRBD1 (6 bases). CDR1 and CDR2 from the germline V gene are KGHDR and SFDVKD. Trimming shortened V by 3 bases and J by 5 bases, and 15 bases separated the two germline ends. This CDR3 region has 15 residues. CDR3 in DNA: TGTGCCACCAGTGATGCTGGGGGCGCACGGGAGACCCAGTACTTC. As protein: CATSDAGGARETQYF.

The table lists this clonotype with many counts. J is TRBJ2-7 and V is TRBV6-5; D call uncertain. This CDR3 spans 11 amino acids. Germline CDR1 MNHEY, CDR2 SVGAGI. V dropped 5 bases and J dropped 5 bases, with 7 bases sitting between them. The CDR3 sequence is CASSLLDEQYF. In DNA form, the CDR3 reads TGTGCCAGCAGTCTCCTCGACGAGCAGTACTTC.

This clonotype occurred many times. This rearrangement joins TRBV20-1 to TRBJ2-2; 7 nucleotides align to TRBD2. Germline values: CDR1 DFQATT, CDR2 SNEGSKA (reference sequence). The CDR3 is made up of 14 amino acids. The ends lost 4 bases at V and 7 bases at J; junction bases unmatched: 9. CDR3 residues: CSAKATGGDGELFF. The CDR3 bases are TGCAGTGCTAAGGCCACGGGGGGAGACGGGGAGCTGTTTTTT.